This entry lists 19 T cell receptor beta chains sequenced from one sample in a study of cytomegalovirus exposure and HLA in healthy donors. The assay was immunoSEQ multiplex PCR, and TCRdb's table has in-frame clones only and misses some. The repertoire holds 170,000 or so clones, with 85% as singletons. The sequenced sample consisted of PBMCs. The receptors were sampled from a man between 18 and 35 years old in good health and CMV-seropositive.

The chain joins TRBV5-5 to TRBJ1-3, with D possibly TRBD1 on 6 matching bases. V was trimmed by 3 bases and J by 4 bases, leaving 11 bases between them. The CDR3 runs to 14 residues. Germline CDR1 is SGHKS and CDR2 is YYEKEE (reference sequence). This chain's CDR3 is CASSSGDEGNTIYF. The CDR3 coding sequence is TGTGCCAGCAGCTCAGGGGATGAAGGAAACACCATATATTTT.

CDR3 nucleotide sequence: TGTGCCAGCAGCCCCCCGAGGGGGACCCAAAACCGAGAGCAGTTCTTC. Protein sequence: CASSPPRGTQNREQFF. The J gene is TRBJ2-1, the V gene TRBV5-4; maybe TRBD1 (6 bases). The germline V gene has CDR1 SGHNT and CDR2 YYREEE (reference sequence). This CDR3 spans 16 amino acids. With 4 bases removed from V and 10 bases from J, the gap between germline ends came to 24 bases.

The J gene is TRBJ1-3, the V gene TRBV5-8, with D perhaps matching TRBD1 (5 bases). V was pared by 0 bases and J by 3 bases, with 7 bases between. The CDR3 spans 14 residues. The germline V gene encodes CDR1 SGHTS and CDR2 YDEGEE. The CDR3 is CASSLAGNGNTIYF. CDR3 DNA: TGTGCCAGCAGCTTGGCAGGGAATGGAAACACCATATATTTT.

In DNA, the CDR3 is TGTGCCAGCAGAGCCTCGGGGAATGGAAACACCATATATTTT. It is translated as CASRASGNGNTIYF. The rearrangement uses TRBV7-9 and TRBJ1-3; the D is unclear. The CDR3 runs 14 residues. In germline, CDR1 is SEHNR, CDR2 FQNEAQ (reference sequence). Trimming took 6 bases from V and 3 from J, leaving 12 bases between them.

The rearrangement links TRBV11-2 to TRBJ1-6; 7 bases agree with TRBD1. The germline CDR1 and CDR2 sequences are SGHAT and FQNNGV. The CDR3 consists of 17 residues. V was pared by 0 bases and J by 4 bases, with 6 bases of the junction left unmatched. DNA of the CDR3: TGTGCCAGCAGCTTAGATTATCCGGGACAGTATAATTCACCCCTCCACTTT. Its translation is CASSLDYPGQYNSPLHF.

CDR3 DNA: TGTGCCAGCTCCGGGACAGGGTACACCGGGGAGCTGTTTTTT. This gives the protein CASSGTGYTGELFF. The chain uses TRBV6-5 and TRBJ2-2; 9 nucleotides agree with TRBD1. Germline V lookup: CDR1 MNHEY, CDR2 SVGAGI. The CDR3 covers 14 residues. J was trimmed by 3 bases and V by 8 bases; bases with no gene match: 4.

A remark on this clone: The identical CDR3 is also encoded by other nucleotide sequences in the sample. This chain links TRBV5-1 with TRBJ1-1; 7 nucleotides align to TRBD1. V was clipped by 4 bases and J by 2 bases; unmatched bases: 5. Germline CDR1 SGHRS, CDR2 YFSETQ. This CDR3 comprises 14 residues. CDR3 bases: TGCGCCAGCAGCCAAACAGGGGCTAACACTGAAGCTTTCTTT. Translation gives CASSQTGANTEAFF.

This clone was observed a single time. The rearrangement joins TRBV11-3 to TRBJ1-1, with a weak D call TRBD1 (5 bases). The length of the CDR3 is 15 residues. V lost 3 bases and J 5 bases, leaving 16 bases between the germline ends. Germline CDR1 is SGHNT and CDR2 is YENEEA. In DNA, the CDR3 is TGTGCCAGCAGCTTTTATCAGGGTGGAAAAACTGAAGCTTTCTTT. As protein: CASSFYQGGKTEAFF.

The chain recombines TRBV5-5 with TRBJ2-1; no definite D call. The CDR3 length is 12 residues. Germline V gives CDR1 SGHKS, CDR2 YYEKEE (reference sequence). Trimming stripped 1 base from V and 9 bases from J, with 8 bases between. CDR3 sequence: CASSLPPSEQFF. CDR3 bases: TGTGCCAGCAGCTTGCCCCCGAGTGAGCAGTTCTTC. Supplemented by reference TRBV5-5 and TRBJ2-1, the full variable domain reads DAGVTQSPTHLIKTRGQQVTLRCSPISGHKSVSWYQQVLGQGPQFIFQYYEKEERGRGNFPDRFSARQFPNYSSELNVNALLLGDSALYLCASSLPPSEQFFGPGTRLTVL.

The table lists this clone with a count of one. The chain couples TRBV18 to TRBJ2-3; 10 positions agree with TRBD1. From germline, CDR1 is KGHSH and CDR2 LQKENI. After removal of 6 bases from V and 0 bases from J, the junction contained 15 bases not matched to a gene. CDR3 length equals 19 residues. This CDR3 is CASSYSGTGAYSSTDTQYF. For the CDR3, the DNA is TGTGCCAGCTCTTACTCCGGGACAGGGGCCTATTCTAGCACAGATACGCAGTATTTT. Full variable domain (outside the CDR3, taken from reference TRBV18 and TRBJ2-3): NAGVMQNPRHLVRRRGQEARLRCSPMKGHSHVYWYRQLPEEGLKFMVYLQKENIIDESGMPKERFSAEFPKEGPSILRIQQVVRGDSAAYFCASSYSGTGAYSSTDTQYFGPGTRLTVL.

The count of this clone is one. The chain links TRBV10-3 to TRBJ1-3; D is possibly TRBD1 (5 bases). This CDR3 spans 15 amino acids. Trimming removed 4 bases at V and 3 bases at J, with 13 bases between. Germline-derived CDR1 and CDR2 are ENHRY and SYGVKD. The CDR3 spells CAISGQGFFGNTIYF. In DNA, the CDR3 is TGTGCCATCAGTGGTCAGGGATTCTTTGGAAACACCATATATTTT.

About this clone itself: This specimen includes other DNA sequences encoding the same CDR3. The J gene is TRBJ2-1, the V gene TRBV19; the match to TRBD2 covers 9 bases. CDR3 length: 15 residues. The V and J ends lost 3 bases and 0 bases, in that order; junction bases with no gene match: 0. Germline assignment: CDR1 LNHDA and CDR2 SQIVND (reference sequence). The CDR3 region is CASSISGSSYNEQFF. CDR3 bases: TGTGCCAGTAGTATTAGCGGGAGCTCCTACAATGAGCAGTTCTTC.

The V and J genes are TRBV5-1 and TRBJ2-5; 7 nucleotides line up with TRBD1. V was pared by 4 bases and J by 5 bases, with 11 bases of the junction left unmatched. The CDR3 has 15 amino acids. Germline CDR1 is SGHRS and CDR2 is YFSETQ. The DNA of the CDR3 is TGCGCCAGCAGCCCGCTGACAGGGACGGGGGAGACCCAGTACTTC. It is translated as CASSPLTGTGETQYF.

V and J are TRBV6-1 and TRBJ2-2, with D maybe TRBD1 (5 bases). Per germline, CDR1 MNHNS and CDR2 SASEGT. CDR3 length equals 13 residues. Trimming took 5 bases from V and 6 from J, leaving 10 bases between them. CDR3 sequence reads: CASSFTGAGELFF. The CDR3 DNA reads as TGTGCCAGCAGTTTTACAGGAGCCGGGGAGCTGTTTTTT.

This chain connects TRBV27 to TRBJ1-1; no clear D gene. The CDR3 runs to 14 residues. Germline CDR1 reads MNHEY; CDR2 reads SMNVEV (reference sequence). V lost 8 bases, J lost 4 bases, and 17 bases lay in between. This CDR3 reads CASAPGWGATEAFF. In nucleotides, the CDR3 is TGTGCCAGCGCTCCGGGGTGGGGAGCCACTGAAGCTTTCTTT.

CDR3 region: CASSDWTGDTANEKLFF. CDR3 coding DNA: TGCGCCAGCAGTGACTGGACAGGGGATACGGCTAATGAAAAACTGTTTTTT. V and J are TRBV10-2 and TRBJ1-4, with 9 nucleotides matching TRBD1. CDR3 length: 17 amino acids. In germline, CDR1 is WSHSY, CDR2 SAAADI. The V and J ends lost 3 bases and 3 bases, in that order; junction bases with no gene match: 8.

The chain joins TRBV7-9 to TRBJ2-7; possible D gene TRBD2, 6 bases. Germline V gives CDR1 SEHNR, CDR2 FQNEAQ (reference sequence). V lost 5 bases, J lost 6 bases, and 17 bases lay in between. The CDR3 spans 14 residues. This CDR3 reads CASSPGTLGLEQYF. DNA for the CDR3: TGTGCCAGCAGCCCCGGGACTCTCGGCCTCGAGCAGTACTTC. Supplemented by reference TRBV7-9 and TRBJ2-7, the full variable domain reads DTGVSQNPRHKITKRGQNVTFRCDPISEHNRLYWYRQTLGQGPEFLTYFQNEAQLEKSRLLSDRFSAERPKGSFSTLEIQRTEQGDSAMYLCASSPGTLGLEQYFGPGTRLTVT.

The chain carries TRBV7-6 and TRBJ2-7; D is unclear. V was shortened by 1 base and J by 3 bases, with 7 bases between the two germline ends. The CDR3 contains 13 residues. CDR1 and CDR2 (germline): SGHVS, FNYEAQ. The CDR3 here is CASSLDSIYEQYF. Written as DNA, the CDR3 is TGTGCCAGCAGCTTAGACAGTATCTACGAGCAGTACTTC.

This sequence joins TRBV11-3 and TRBJ2-3; tentatively, D is TRBD2 (6 bases). The CDR3 length is 15 residues. V shed 3 bases and J shed 6 bases, with 16 bases lying between them. Germline lookup yields CDR1 SGHNT and CDR2 YENEEA. CDR3 sequence reads: CASSLGGEGADTQYF. CDR3 bases: TGTGCCAGCAGCTTGGGGGGTGAAGGTGCCGATACGCAGTATTTT.